This T cell receptor (beta chain) was recovered during a study of T cell responses to AZD1222 COVID-19 vaccine. Trimming stripped 0 bases from V and 2 bases from J, with 12 bases between. CDR1 and CDR2 (germline): SGHRS, YFSETQ. CDR3 size: 15 residues. Concerning this clone: What it recognizes is unknown.

The repertoire was sequenced with immunoSEQ multiplex PCR; TCRdb's copy has only in-frame clones and lacks some. The data hold approximately 96,000 clones, with around 84% observed a single time. Study results and caveats: Vaccine-associated CD4 TCRs spanned spike, dominant at 160-218 and 743-854. Nearly half of unique spike-specific TCRs reportedly avoided B.1.351 and B.1.1.7 mutated regions. In all cases, repertoires were sampled only after the peak T cell response. Baseline antibody screening turned up just a handful of seropositive AZD1222 recipients.

Sequencing used peripheral blood, obtained 28 days after the second AZD1222 dose. This rearrangement joins TRBV5-1 to TRBJ2-7; D is ambiguous. This clonotype originated in an adult who received the AZD1222 COVID-19 vaccine. CDR3 residues: CASSLAPGITYEQYF. CDR3 nucleotide sequence: TGCGCCAGCAGCTTGGCGCCGGGTATAACCTACGAGCAGTACTTC.